This TCR beta chain was identified in a study of blood T cell repertoires in COVID-19. Study in general: Both acute and convalescent COVID-19 samples were obtained from the United States, Italy and Spain. Sample material is recorded as cDNA or gDNA derived from T cells, B-cell-depleted T cells, or PBMCs.

As processed by the authors: By means of reference gene primer amplification, nucleated cell counts were estimated. This table comes from immunoSEQ multiplex PCR, and its TCRdb copy is limited to in-frame clones, with some not included. That table supplies the V and J calls and clone size; D and trimming were determined from the DNA. Among tens of thousands of clones listed, around 90% were seen once. Germline V lookup: CDR1 SGHDT, CDR2 YYEEEE. Trimming cost V 0 bases and J 8 bases; bases outside gene matches: 9. The CDR3 is 17 residues long. What was sequenced was peripheral blood. The TCR comes from a human donor in a cohort sampled during active COVID-19. The chain employs TRBV5-6 and TRBJ2-1; 12 nucleotides match TRBD2. The CDR3 nucleotides are TGTGCCAGCAGCTTGGAGGCTAGCGGGAGGGCCTCCGATGAGCAGTTCTTC. Protein: CASSLEASGRASDEQFF.